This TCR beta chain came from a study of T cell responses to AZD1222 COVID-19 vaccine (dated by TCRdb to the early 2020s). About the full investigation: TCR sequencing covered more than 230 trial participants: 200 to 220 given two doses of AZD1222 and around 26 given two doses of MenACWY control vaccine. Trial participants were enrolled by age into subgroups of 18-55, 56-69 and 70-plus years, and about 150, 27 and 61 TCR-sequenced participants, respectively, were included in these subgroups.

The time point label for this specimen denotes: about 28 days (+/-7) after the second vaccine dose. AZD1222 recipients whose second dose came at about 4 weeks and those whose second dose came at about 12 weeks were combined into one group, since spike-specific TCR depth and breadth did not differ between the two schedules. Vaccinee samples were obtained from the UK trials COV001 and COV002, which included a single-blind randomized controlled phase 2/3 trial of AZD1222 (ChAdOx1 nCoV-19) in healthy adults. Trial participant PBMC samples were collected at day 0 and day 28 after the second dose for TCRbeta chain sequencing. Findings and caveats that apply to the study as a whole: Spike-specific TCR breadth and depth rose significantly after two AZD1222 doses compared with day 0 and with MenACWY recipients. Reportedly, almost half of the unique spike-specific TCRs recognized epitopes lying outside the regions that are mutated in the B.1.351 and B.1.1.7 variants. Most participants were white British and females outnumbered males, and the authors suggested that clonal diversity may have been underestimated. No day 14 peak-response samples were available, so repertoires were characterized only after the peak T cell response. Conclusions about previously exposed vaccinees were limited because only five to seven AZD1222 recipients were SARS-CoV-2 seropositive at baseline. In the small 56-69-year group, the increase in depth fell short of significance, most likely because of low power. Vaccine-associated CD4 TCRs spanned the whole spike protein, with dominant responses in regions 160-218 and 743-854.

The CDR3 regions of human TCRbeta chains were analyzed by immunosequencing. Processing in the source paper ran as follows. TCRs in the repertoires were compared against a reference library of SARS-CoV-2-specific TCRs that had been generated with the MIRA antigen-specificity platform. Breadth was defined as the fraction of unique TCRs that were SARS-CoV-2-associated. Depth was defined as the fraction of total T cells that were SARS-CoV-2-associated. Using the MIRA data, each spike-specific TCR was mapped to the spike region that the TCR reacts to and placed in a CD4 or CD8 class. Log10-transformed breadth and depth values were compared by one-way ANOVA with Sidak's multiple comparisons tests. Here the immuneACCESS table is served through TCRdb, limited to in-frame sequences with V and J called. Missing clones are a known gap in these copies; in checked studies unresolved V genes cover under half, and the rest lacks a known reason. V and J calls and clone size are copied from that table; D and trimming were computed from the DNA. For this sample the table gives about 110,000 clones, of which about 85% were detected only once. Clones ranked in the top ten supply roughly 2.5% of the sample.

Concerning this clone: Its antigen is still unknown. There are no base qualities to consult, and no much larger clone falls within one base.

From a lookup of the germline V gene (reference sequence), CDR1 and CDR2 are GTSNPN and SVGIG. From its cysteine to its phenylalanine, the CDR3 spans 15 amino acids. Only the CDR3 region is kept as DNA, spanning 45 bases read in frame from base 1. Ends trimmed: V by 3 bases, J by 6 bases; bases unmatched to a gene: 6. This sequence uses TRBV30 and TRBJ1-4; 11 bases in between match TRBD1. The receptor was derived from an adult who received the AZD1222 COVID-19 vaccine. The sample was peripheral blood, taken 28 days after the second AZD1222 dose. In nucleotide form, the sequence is TGTGCCTGGAGGATTCGGACAGGGGGCGATGAAAAACTGTTTTTT. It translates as CAWRIRTGGDEKLFF.